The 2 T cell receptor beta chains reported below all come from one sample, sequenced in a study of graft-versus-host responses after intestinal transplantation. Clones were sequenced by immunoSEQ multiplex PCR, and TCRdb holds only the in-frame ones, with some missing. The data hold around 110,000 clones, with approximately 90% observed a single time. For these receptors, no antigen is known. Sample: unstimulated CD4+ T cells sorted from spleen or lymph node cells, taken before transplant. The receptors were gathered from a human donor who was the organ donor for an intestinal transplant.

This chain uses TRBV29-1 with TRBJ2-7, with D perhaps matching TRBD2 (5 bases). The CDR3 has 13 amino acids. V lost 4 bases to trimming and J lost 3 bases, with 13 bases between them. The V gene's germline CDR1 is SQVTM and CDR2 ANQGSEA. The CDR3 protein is CSVVTGINYEQYF. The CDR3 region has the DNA TGCAGCGTTGTTACCGGGATAAACTACGAGCAGTACTTC.

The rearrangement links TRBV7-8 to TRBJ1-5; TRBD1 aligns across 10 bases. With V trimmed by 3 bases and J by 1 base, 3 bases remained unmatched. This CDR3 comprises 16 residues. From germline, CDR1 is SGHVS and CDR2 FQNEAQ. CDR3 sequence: CASSFGDRGSNQPQHF. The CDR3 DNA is TGTGCCAGCAGCTTCGGGGACAGGGGAAGCAATCAGCCCCAGCATTTT.